This paragraph covers one T cell receptor (beta chain) sequence. Its specificity is not known. This specimen comes from a study of identical twins. General study points: It was cross-sectional statistical analysis, not following the same donors, that the conclusions relied on.

TCRdb fed the 5' RACE reads into MiXCR, producing one record per CDR3 protein. The sample shows 1.5 million to 2 million distinct CDR3 sequences, less than 35% of them seen only once. Looked up from germline, CDR1 is KGHSH and CDR2 is LQKENI. Trimming took off 3 bases at V and 4 bases at J, with 9 bases between the two ends. The CDR3 is made up of 13 amino acids. This sequence was found in a newborn girl in good health. The specimen was cord blood. The chain is built from TRBV18 and TRBJ1-2; D gene unclear. The CDR3 DNA is TGTGCCAGCTCACCGGTCAGTATCTATGGCTACACCTTC. Translating it yields CASSPVSIYGYTF.